The 31 T cell receptor beta chains in this list originate from one sample, sequenced in a study of cytomegalovirus exposure and HLA in healthy donors. The PCR made use of 60 Vbeta and 13 Jbeta primers. Sequenced by immunoSEQ multiplex PCR; TCRdb stores in-frame clones only, minus some. The specimen's table records about 60,000 clones. Sequencing was performed on PBMCs. The receptors come from a boy under 18 in good health and CMV-seronegative.

The V gene is TRBV10-1, the J gene TRBJ2-7; possibly TRBD1 for D (6 bases). V lost 4 bases to trimming and J lost 2 bases, with 12 bases between them. This CDR3 spans 14 amino acids. CDR1 WNHNN and CDR2 SYGVQD come from the germline V gene (reference sequence). The CDR3 here is CASSGQDLPYEQYF. The CDR3 bases are TGCGCCAGCAGTGGACAGGACTTACCCTACGAGCAGTACTTC.

The CDR3 loop is CASSPGGGWKTQYF. The CDR3 region has the DNA TGTGCCAGCAGCCCGGGAGGGGGCTGGAAGACCCAGTACTTC. This sequence joins TRBV11-2 and TRBJ2-5, with a weak D call TRBD2 (8 bases). This CDR3 is built from 14 residues. The germline V gene has CDR1 SGHAT and CDR2 FQNNGV. The ends were cut back, 5 bases at V and 6 bases at J, with 16 bases in the middle.

The rearrangement links TRBV10-3 to TRBJ1-1, with 9 nucleotides matching TRBD1. Per the germline V gene, CDR1 is ENHRY and CDR2 is SYGVKD. V shed 5 bases, J shed 6 bases, and the junction held 7 bases outside the gene matches. CDR3 size: 14 residues. CDR3 in amino acids: CAISPTGQGSEAFF. For the CDR3, the DNA is TGTGCCATCAGTCCTACGGGACAGGGCTCTGAAGCTTTCTTT.

This sequence joins TRBV23-1 and TRBJ2-5; 8 bases fit TRBD2. TRBV23-1 is designated an ORF whose function remains uncertain. The CDR3 sequence is 14 residues long. Trimming cost V 7 bases and J 5 bases; bases outside gene matches: 9. CDR3 DNA: TGCGCCAGCATCCGCCGGGGGGGGGTGGAGACCCAGTACTTC. Amino acid sequence: CASIRRGGVETQYF.

The chain combines TRBV30 with TRBJ1-5; the D gene is possibly TRBD1 (5 bases). This CDR3 has 18 amino acids. Germline V gives CDR1 GTSNPN, CDR2 SVGIG (reference sequence). Trimming left V 2 bases short and J 1 base short, with 21 bases between. CDR3 region: CAWSHPPKAGLSNQPQHF. The CDR3 region has the DNA TGTGCCTGGAGTCACCCCCCTAAGGCAGGGCTCAGCAATCAGCCCCAGCATTTT. The variable domain in full, with the rest retrieved from reference TRBV30 and TRBJ1-5, is SQTIHQWPATLVQPVGSPLSLECTVEGTSNPNLYWYRQAAGRGLQLLFYSVGIGQISSEVPQNLSASRPQDRQFILSSKKLLLSDSGFYLCAWSHPPKAGLSNQPQHFGDGTRLSIL.

V is TRBV2 and J is TRBJ2-3; 7 nucleotides agree with TRBD2. The CDR3 sequence is 16 residues long. Germline V gene sequence: CDR1 SNHLY, CDR2 FYNNEI. The V and J ends lost 7 bases and 5 bases, in that order; junction bases with no gene match: 15. CDR3 sequence (DNA): TGTGCCAGCATCAGACTGGCTTCCCGGGGGGAAGATACGCAGTATTTT. Amino acid sequence: CASIRLASRGEDTQYF.

This chain links TRBV6-1 with TRBJ2-6; weak D call: TRBD1 (6 bases). Germline CDR1 and CDR2: MNHNS and SASEGT. V dropped 3 bases and J dropped 0 bases, with 6 bases sitting between them. The CDR3 runs to 15 residues. The CDR3 protein is CASSEDSSGANVLTF. For the CDR3, the DNA is TGTGCCAGCAGTGAGGACAGCTCTGGGGCCAACGTCCTGACTTTC.

J is TRBJ1-1 and V is TRBV5-1; 9 bases match TRBD1. Germline V gives CDR1 SGHRS, CDR2 YFSETQ. Trimming cost V 5 bases and J 1 base; bases outside gene matches: 6. The CDR3 runs 15 residues. Written as DNA, the CDR3 is TGCGCCAGCAGGACACAGGGGGCTGGGAACACTGAAGCTTTCTTT. Its protein is CASRTQGAGNTEAFF.

The chain is built from TRBV19 and TRBJ1-1; 7 bases fit TRBD1. The CDR3 is 17 residues long. Germline trimming cut 3 bases from V and 3 bases from J; bases unmatched to any gene: 13. Per germline, CDR1 LNHDA and CDR2 SQIVND (reference sequence). CDR3 residues: CASSIGDSFGEYTEAFF. CDR3 sequence (DNA): TGTGCCAGTAGTATTGGGGACAGCTTCGGGGAGTACACTGAAGCTTTCTTT.

As regards this clone: One end of the junction is discordant with germline, which a read error may explain. The V gene is TRBV9, the J gene TRBJ2-7; possibly TRBD2 for D (5 bases). Germline V gives CDR1 SGDLS, CDR2 YYNGEE. The CDR3 runs 14 residues. CDR3: CASSVEASSHEQYF. The CDR3, as DNA: TGTGCCAGCAGCGTAGAAGCTAGCTCCCACGAGCAGTACTTC. Full variable domain (outside the CDR3, taken from reference TRBV9 and TRBJ2-7): DSGVTQTPKHLITATGQRVTLRCSPRSGDLSVYWYQQSLDQGLQFLIQYYNGEERAKGNILERFSAQQFPDLHSELNLSSLELGDSALYFCASSVEASSHEQYFGPGTRLTVT.

This rearrangement joins TRBV9 to TRBJ2-7, with 7 bases matching TRBD1. Germline CDR1 and CDR2: SGDLS and YYNGEE. Trimming took 3 bases from V and 5 from J; bases not matched to a gene: 8. The CDR3 sequence is 14 residues long. The CDR3 loop reads CASSDQTGFDEQYF. CDR3 bases: TGTGCCAGCAGCGACCAGACAGGGTTTGACGAGCAGTACTTC.

In DNA form, the CDR3 reads TGTGCCAGCAGTGGGGCAGGGATTATCCAAGAGACCCAGTACTTC. As protein: CASSGAGIIQETQYF. This rearrangement joins TRBV5-4 to TRBJ2-5; tentatively, D is TRBD1 (5 bases). CDR1 is SGHNT, CDR2 YYREEE, per germline (reference sequence). V was cut by 5 bases and J by 1 base, with 15 bases left in between. The CDR3 totals 15 residues.

This chain joins TRBV7-7 and TRBJ2-5; 12 bases align to TRBD2. V shed 4 bases, J shed 7 bases, and the junction held 7 bases outside the gene matches. Germline CDR1 reads SSHAT; CDR2 reads FNYEAQ (reference sequence). There are 15 residues in the CDR3. CDR3 region: CASSSLTLAGGTQYF. CDR3 coding DNA: TGTGCCAGCAGCTCATTGACACTAGCGGGAGGGACCCAGTACTTC.

The chain combines TRBV29-1 with TRBJ2-4; 7 nucleotides match TRBD1. The CDR3 has 15 residues. From germline, CDR1 is SQVTM and CDR2 ANQGSEA. V was clipped by 2 bases and J by 5 bases; unmatched bases: 9. CDR3 sequence reads: CSVETGVSAENIQYF. The CDR3, as DNA: TGCAGCGTTGAAACAGGGGTGTCTGCCGAAAACATTCAGTACTTC.

This chain connects TRBV4-2 to TRBJ2-3; D remains ambiguous. Germline CDR1 reads LGHNA; CDR2 reads YNFKEQ. The length of the CDR3 is 14 residues. V lost 1 base and J 4 bases, leaving 9 bases between the germline ends. CDR3 nucleotide sequence: TGTGCCAGCAGCCAAGTTGAGGCAGCAGATACGCAGTATTTT. Residues: CASSQVEAADTQYF.

This chain links TRBV6-5 with TRBJ1-4; maybe TRBD1 (5 bases). The V end was cut by 0 bases, the J end by 7 bases, with 15 bases between. The germline CDR1 and CDR2 sequences are MNHEY and SVGAGI. This CDR3 spans 16 amino acids. The CDR3 loop reads CASSYSVRDGGEKLFF. CDR3 sequence (DNA): TGTGCCAGCAGTTACTCGGTACGAGACGGGGGTGAAAAACTGTTTTTT.

This chain joins TRBV27 and TRBJ1-1; D gene ambiguous. Looked up from germline, CDR1 is MNHEY and CDR2 is SMNVEV (reference sequence). The CDR3 runs 13 residues. Trimming removed 8 bases at V and 3 bases at J, with 13 bases between. The CDR3 spells CASAGTEDTEAFF. The CDR3 DNA reads TGTGCCAGCGCGGGAACGGAGGACACTGAAGCTTTCTTT.

V is TRBV30 and J is TRBJ1-5; 7 bases line up with TRBD1. Germline V gene sequence: CDR1 GTSNPN, CDR2 SVGIG (reference sequence). Germline trimming cut 3 bases from V and 9 bases from J; bases unmatched to any gene: 14. This CDR3 has 15 residues. CDR3 coding DNA: TGTGCCTGGAGATCCCGGGACAGCGGTTTTGGGCCCCAGCATTTT. Protein product: CAWRSRDSGFGPQHF.

This rearrangement joins TRBV27 to TRBJ2-7; TRBD2 matches 7 bases. CDR1 and CDR2 from the germline V gene are MNHEY and SMNVEV (reference sequence). The CDR3 consists of 15 residues. V was pared by 8 bases and J by 1 base, with 11 bases of the junction left unmatched. DNA of the CDR3: TGTGCCAGCGTCTTTATGAGCGGGAATTCCTACGAGCAGTACTTC. It translates to CASVFMSGNSYEQYF.

The chain couples TRBV6-6 to TRBJ2-2, with D hard to call. Per germline, CDR1 MNHNY and CDR2 SVGAGI (reference sequence). The CDR3 is 15 residues long. V was pared by 0 bases and J by 2 bases, with 7 bases between. CDR3 sequence: CASSYSAPNTGELFF. The CDR3, as DNA: TGTGCCAGCAGTTACTCAGCCCCTAACACCGGGGAGCTGTTTTTT.

The chain combines TRBV4-3 with TRBJ2-7; the D gene is possibly TRBD1 (6 bases). Trimming pared 3 bases from V and 0 bases from J, leaving 18 bases between. This CDR3 has 17 amino acids. Germline CDR1 LGHNA, CDR2 YSLEER. The CDR3 reads CASSHKSAGESSYEQYF. The CDR3 region has the DNA TGCGCCAGCAGCCATAAGTCAGCAGGGGAAAGCTCCTACGAGCAGTACTTC.

This chain's CDR3 is CATSPPVRTEAFF. CDR3 bases: TGTGCCACCAGTCCCCCTGTGAGGACTGAAGCTTTCTTT. The chain has TRBV15 and TRBJ1-1; no reliable D call. This CDR3 comprises 13 residues. V was pared by 6 bases and J by 5 bases, with 13 bases between. The germline V gene has CDR1 LNHNV and CDR2 YYDKDF (reference sequence).

The chain links TRBV6-1 to TRBJ1-6; D may be TRBD1 (5 bases). The V gene's germline CDR1 is MNHNS and CDR2 SASEGT. Trimming stripped 6 bases from V and 6 bases from J, with 9 bases between. CDR3 size: 13 residues. The CDR3 sequence: CASRRDFNSPLHF. CDR3 sequence (DNA): TGTGCCAGCAGGCGGGACTTTAATTCACCCCTCCACTTT.

The V call is TRBV2, the J call TRBJ1-2, with TRBD1 identical over 7 bases. Germline lookup yields CDR1 SNHLY and CDR2 FYNNEI. The CDR3 covers 13 residues. Trimming cost V 3 bases and J 4 bases; bases outside gene matches: 2. In DNA, the CDR3 is TGTGCCAGCAGTGAGGGACAGCCCTATGGCTACACCTTC. Its translation is CASSEGQPYGYTF.

The rearrangement links TRBV13 to TRBJ2-3, with TRBD2 matching over 8 bases. V gave up 5 bases and J gave up 1 base; unmatched junction bases: 8. The CDR3 contains 16 residues. CDR1 is PRHDT, CDR2 FYEKMQ, per germline (reference sequence). CDR3 in amino acids: CASSLTRGAGTDTQYF. The CDR3 DNA follows: TGTGCCAGCAGCCTCACGCGGGGGGCGGGCACAGATACGCAGTATTTT.

This chain connects TRBV7-3 to TRBJ2-3; D gene ambiguous. Germline-derived CDR1 and CDR2 are SGHTA and FQGTGA. CDR3 length equals 14 residues. Deletions cut 2 bases from V and 4 bases from J, with 10 bases between. Written as DNA, the CDR3 is TGTGCCAGCAGCTTAGGTTTGACTCCAGATACGCAGTATTTT. Amino acid sequence: CASSLGLTPDTQYF.

CDR3 DNA sequence: TGTGCCAGTAGTACCAGGGGCGGTGCGCGGAACACTGAAGCTTTCTTT. It is translated as CASSTRGGARNTEAFF. The chain joins TRBV19 to TRBJ1-1; D might be TRBD1 (6 bases). CDR3 size: 16 residues. The germline V gene encodes CDR1 LNHDA and CDR2 SQIVND (reference sequence). V gave up 4 bases and J gave up 1 base, with 16 bases separating them.

J is TRBJ2-5 and V is TRBV6-1; D might be TRBD2 (5 bases). The CDR3 is 14 amino acids. Germline CDR1 reads MNHNS; CDR2 reads SASEGT. V lost 4 bases, J lost 5 bases, and 14 bases lay in between. The CDR3 reads CASSAQRSAETQYF. As DNA, the CDR3 is TGTGCCAGCAGTGCTCAGCGGAGTGCGGAGACCCAGTACTTC.

The chain is built from TRBV5-6 and TRBJ2-2; D is ambiguous. The CDR3 covers 12 residues. V lost 4 bases, J lost 6 bases, and 7 bases lay in between. In germline, CDR1 is SGHDT, CDR2 YYEEEE. DNA of the CDR3: TGTGCCAGCAGCCGTCTCCCCGGGGAGCTGTTTTTT. Amino acids: CASSRLPGELFF.

This sequence joins TRBV11-2 and TRBJ2-1; 13 nucleotides agree with TRBD2. V lost 5 bases and J lost 9; bases outside the gene matches: 7. The CDR3 spans 15 residues. Germline lookup yields CDR1 SGHAT and CDR2 FQNNGV. CDR3 protein: CASSPTSGGVPEQFF. In nucleotides, the CDR3 is TGTGCCAGCAGCCCCACTAGCGGGGGGGTTCCTGAGCAGTTCTTC.

This clone is labeled medium-sized based on frequency. This chain joins TRBV9 and TRBJ2-1, with TRBD2 matching 7 bases. V was clipped by 2 bases and J by 3 bases; unmatched bases: 8. This CDR3 comprises 16 residues. Per germline, CDR1 SGDLS and CDR2 YYNGEE. The CDR3: CASSVALAENYNEQFF. As DNA, the CDR3 is TGTGCCAGCAGCGTTGCGCTAGCGGAAAACTACAATGAGCAGTTCTTC.